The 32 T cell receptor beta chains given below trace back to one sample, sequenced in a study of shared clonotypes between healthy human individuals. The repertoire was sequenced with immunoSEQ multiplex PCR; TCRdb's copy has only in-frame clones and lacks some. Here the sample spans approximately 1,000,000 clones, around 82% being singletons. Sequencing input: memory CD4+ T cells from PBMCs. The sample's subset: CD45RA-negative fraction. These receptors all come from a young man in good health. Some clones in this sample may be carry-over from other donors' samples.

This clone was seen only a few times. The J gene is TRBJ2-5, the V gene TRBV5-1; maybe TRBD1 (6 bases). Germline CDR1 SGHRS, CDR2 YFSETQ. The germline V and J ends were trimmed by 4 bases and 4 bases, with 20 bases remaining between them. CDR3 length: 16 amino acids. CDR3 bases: TGCGCCAGCAGCCCCGGAGATTTGGGGGCCGGAGAGACCCAGTACTTC. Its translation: CASSPGDLGAGETQYF.

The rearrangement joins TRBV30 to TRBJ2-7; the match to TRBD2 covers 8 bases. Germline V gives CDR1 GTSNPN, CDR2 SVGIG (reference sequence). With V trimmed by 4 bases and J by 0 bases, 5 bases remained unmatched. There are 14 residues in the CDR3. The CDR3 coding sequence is TGTGCCTGGAACAGCGGGAGTAGCTCCTACGAGCAGTACTTC. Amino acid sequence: CAWNSGSSSYEQYF.

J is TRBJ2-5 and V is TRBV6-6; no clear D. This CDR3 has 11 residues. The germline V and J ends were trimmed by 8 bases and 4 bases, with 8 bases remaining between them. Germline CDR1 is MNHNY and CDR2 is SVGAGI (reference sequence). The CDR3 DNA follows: TGTGCCAGCGCTATACCAGAGACCCAGTACTTC. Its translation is CASAIPETQYF.

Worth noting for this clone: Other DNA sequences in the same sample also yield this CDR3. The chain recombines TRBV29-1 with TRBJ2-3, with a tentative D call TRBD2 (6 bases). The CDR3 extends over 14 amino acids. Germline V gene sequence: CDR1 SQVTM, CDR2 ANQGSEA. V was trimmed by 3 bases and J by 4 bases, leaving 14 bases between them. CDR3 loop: CSVEGGTGADTQYF. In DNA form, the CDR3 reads TGCAGCGTTGAGGGCGGGACCGGGGCAGATACGCAGTATTTT.

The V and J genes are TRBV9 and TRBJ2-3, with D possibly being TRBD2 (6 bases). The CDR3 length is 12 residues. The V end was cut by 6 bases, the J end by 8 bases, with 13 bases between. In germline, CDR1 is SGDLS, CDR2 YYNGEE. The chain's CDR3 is CASTNLGGTQYF. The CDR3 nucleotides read TGTGCCAGCACCAACCTGGGGGGTACGCAGTATTTT.

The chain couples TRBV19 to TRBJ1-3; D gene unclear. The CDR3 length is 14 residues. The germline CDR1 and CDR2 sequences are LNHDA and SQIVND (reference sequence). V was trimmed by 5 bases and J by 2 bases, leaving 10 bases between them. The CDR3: CASSARDPGNTIYF. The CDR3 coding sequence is TGTGCCAGTAGTGCTAGGGATCCTGGAAACACCATATATTTT.

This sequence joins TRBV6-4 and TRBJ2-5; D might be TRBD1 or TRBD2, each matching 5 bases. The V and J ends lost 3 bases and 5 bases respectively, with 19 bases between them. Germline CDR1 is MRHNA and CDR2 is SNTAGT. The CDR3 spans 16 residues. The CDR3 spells CASSEVWDAEVETQYF. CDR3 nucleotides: TGTGCCAGCAGTGAAGTATGGGACGCGGAAGTCGAGACCCAGTACTTC.

The CDR3 spells CASSLRASGTSEQFF. In nucleotides, the CDR3 is TGTGCCAGCAGTTTGAGGGCTAGCGGGACTTCTGAGCAGTTCTTC. The chain recombines TRBV28 with TRBJ2-1; 9 nucleotides line up with TRBD2. The germline gives CDR1 MDHEN, CDR2 SYDVKM. CDR3 size: 15 residues. J lost 9 bases, V lost 3 bases, and 9 bases had no gene match.

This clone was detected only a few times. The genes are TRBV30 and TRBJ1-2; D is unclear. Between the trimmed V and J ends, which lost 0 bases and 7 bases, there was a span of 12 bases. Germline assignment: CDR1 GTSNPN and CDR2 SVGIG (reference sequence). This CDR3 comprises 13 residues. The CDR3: CAWSVVLLGGYTF. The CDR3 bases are TGTGCCTGGAGTGTTGTCCTGCTCGGTGGCTACACCTTC.

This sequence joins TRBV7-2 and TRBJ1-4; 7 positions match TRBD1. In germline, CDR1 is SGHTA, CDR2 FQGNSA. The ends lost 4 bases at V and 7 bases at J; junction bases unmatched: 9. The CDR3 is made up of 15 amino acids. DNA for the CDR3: TGTGCCAGCAGCTCCTTTAGGGGGCAAGGTGAAAAACTGTTTTTT. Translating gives CASSSFRGQGEKLFF.

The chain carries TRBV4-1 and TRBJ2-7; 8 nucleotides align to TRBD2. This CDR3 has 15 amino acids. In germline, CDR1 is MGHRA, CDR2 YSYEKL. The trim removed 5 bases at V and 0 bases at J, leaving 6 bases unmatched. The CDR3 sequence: CASSAPGTSSYEQYF. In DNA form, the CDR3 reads TGCGCCAGCAGCGCGCCCGGGACTAGCTCCTACGAGCAGTACTTC.

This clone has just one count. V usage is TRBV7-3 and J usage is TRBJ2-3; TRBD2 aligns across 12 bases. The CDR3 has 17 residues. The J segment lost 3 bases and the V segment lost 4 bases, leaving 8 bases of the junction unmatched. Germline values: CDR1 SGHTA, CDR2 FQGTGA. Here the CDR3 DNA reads TGTGCCAGCAGCTCCGAGCGACTAGCGGGAGTAACAGATACGCAGTATTTT. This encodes CASSSERLAGVTDTQYF.

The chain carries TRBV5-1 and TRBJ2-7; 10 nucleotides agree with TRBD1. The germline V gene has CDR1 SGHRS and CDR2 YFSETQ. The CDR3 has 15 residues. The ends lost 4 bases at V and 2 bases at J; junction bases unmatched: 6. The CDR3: CASSPGGTGAYEQYF. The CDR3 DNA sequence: TGCGCCAGCAGCCCAGGAGGGACAGGGGCCTACGAGCAGTACTTC.

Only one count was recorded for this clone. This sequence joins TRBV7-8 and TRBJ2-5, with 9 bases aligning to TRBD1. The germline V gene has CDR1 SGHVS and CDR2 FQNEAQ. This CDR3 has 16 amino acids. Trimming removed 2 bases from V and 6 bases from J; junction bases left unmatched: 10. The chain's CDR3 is CASSLLSQGAGKTQYF. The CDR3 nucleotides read TGTGCCAGCAGCTTACTTTCACAGGGGGCTGGAAAGACCCAGTACTTC.

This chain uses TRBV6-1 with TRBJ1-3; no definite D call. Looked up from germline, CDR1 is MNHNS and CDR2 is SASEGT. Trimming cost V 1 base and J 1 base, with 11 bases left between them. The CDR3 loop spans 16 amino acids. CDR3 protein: CASSEVGSASGNTIYF. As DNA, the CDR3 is TGTGCCAGCAGTGAAGTCGGTTCAGCATCTGGAAACACCATATATTTT.

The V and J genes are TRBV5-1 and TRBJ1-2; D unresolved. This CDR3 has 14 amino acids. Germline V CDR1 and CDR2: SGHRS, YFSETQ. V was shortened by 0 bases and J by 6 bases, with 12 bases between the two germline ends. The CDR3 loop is CASSLEAVTNGYTF. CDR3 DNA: TGCGCCAGCAGCTTGGAAGCGGTTACGAATGGCTACACCTTC.

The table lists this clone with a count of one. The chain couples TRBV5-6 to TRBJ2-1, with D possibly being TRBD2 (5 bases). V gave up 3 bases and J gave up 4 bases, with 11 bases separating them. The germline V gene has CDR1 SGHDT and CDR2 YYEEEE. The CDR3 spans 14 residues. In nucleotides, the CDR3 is TGTGCCAGCAGCTCGCTAGCTGATTACAATGAGCAGTTCTTC. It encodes CASSSLADYNEQFF.

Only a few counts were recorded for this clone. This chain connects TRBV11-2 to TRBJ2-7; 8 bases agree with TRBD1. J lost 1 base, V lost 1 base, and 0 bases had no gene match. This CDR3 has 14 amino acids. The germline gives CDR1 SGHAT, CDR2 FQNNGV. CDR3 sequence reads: CASSLGTGSYEQYF. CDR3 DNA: TGTGCCAGCAGCTTAGGGACAGGGTCCTACGAGCAGTACTTC.

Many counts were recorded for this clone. CDR3 amino acids: CASTASGQETQYF. For the CDR3, the DNA is TGTGCCAGCACCGCTAGCGGACAAGAGACCCAGTACTTC. J is TRBJ2-5 and V is TRBV7-9, with 7 bases that match TRBD2. The V segment lost 7 bases and the J segment 2 bases; nucleotides outside the gene matches: 4. The CDR3 spans 13 residues. CDR1 and CDR2 (germline): SEHNR, FQNEAQ (reference sequence).

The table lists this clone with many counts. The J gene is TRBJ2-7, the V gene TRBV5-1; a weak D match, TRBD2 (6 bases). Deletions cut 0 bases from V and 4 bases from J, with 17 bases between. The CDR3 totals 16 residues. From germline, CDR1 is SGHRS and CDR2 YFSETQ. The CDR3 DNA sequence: TGCGCCAGCAGCTTGGCCGCGTTGGGGGGTTCTTACGAGCAGTACTTC. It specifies CASSLAALGGSYEQYF.

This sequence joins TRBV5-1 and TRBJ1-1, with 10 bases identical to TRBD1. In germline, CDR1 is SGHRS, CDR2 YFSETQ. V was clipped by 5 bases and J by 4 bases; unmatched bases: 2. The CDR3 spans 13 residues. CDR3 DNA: TGCGCCAGCAGTCGGACAGGGGGCACTGAAGCTTTCTTT. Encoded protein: CASSRTGGTEAFF. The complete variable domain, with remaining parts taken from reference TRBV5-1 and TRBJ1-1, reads KAGVTQTPRYLIKTRGQQVTLSCSPISGHRSVSWYQQTPGQGLQFLFEYFSETQRNKGNFPGRFSGRQFSNSRSEMNVSTLELGDSALYLCASSRTGGTEAFFGQGTRLTVV.

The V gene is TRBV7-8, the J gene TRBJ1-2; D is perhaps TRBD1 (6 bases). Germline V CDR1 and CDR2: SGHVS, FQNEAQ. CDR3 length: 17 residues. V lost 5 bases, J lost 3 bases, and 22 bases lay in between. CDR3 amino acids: CASSPSTATGTHYGYTF. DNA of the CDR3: TGTGCCAGCAGCCCGAGTACGGCAACCGGGACACACTATGGCTACACCTTC.

The CDR3 reads CASRAGGAETEAFF. The DNA of the CDR3 is TGTGCCAGCAGGGCAGGGGGCGCGGAAACTGAAGCTTTCTTT. The chain has TRBV6-1 and TRBJ1-1; the match to TRBD1 covers 8 bases. J was trimmed by 5 bases and V by 6 bases; bases with no gene match: 8. Germline V lookup: CDR1 MNHNS, CDR2 SASEGT. This CDR3 comprises 14 residues.

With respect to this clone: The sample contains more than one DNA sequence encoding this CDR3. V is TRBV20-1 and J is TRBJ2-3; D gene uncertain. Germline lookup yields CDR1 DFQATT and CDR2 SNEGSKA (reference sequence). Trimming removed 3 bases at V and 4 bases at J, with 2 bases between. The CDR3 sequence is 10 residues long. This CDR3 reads CSASSDTQYF. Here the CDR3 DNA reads TGCAGTGCTAGTTCAGATACGCAGTATTTT.

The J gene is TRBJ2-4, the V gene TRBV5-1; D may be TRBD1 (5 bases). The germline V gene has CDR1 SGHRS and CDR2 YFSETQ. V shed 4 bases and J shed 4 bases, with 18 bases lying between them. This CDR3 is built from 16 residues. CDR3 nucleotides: TGCGCCAGCAGCCCCCTAGGGGCGGCTGGAAAAAACATTCAGTACTTC. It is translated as CASSPLGAAGKNIQYF.

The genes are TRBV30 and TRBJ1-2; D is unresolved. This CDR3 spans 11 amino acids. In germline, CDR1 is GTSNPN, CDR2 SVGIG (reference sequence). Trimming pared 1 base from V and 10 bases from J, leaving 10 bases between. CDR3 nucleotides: TGTGCCTGGAGTGCTTTGAGGTACTACACCTTC. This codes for CAWSALRYYTF.

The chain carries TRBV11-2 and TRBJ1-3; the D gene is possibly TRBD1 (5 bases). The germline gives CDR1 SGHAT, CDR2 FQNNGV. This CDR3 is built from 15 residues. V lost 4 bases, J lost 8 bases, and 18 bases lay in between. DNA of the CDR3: TGTGCCAGCAGCTCGCTCAGGGAGTCGGGGGACACCATATATTTT. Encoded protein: CASSSLRESGDTIYF.

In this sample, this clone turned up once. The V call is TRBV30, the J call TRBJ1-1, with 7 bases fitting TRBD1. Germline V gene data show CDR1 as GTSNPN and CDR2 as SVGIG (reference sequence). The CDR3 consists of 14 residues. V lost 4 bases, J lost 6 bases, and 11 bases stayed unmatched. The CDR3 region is CAWKVGKGASEAFF. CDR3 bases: TGTGCCTGGAAGGTCGGGAAGGGGGCATCTGAAGCTTTCTTT. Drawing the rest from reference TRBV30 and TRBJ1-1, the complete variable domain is SQTIHQWPATLVQPVGSPLSLECTVEGTSNPNLYWYRQAAGRGLQLLFYSVGIGQISSEVPQNLSASRPQDRQFILSSKKLLLSDSGFYLCAWKVGKGASEAFFGQGTRLTVV.

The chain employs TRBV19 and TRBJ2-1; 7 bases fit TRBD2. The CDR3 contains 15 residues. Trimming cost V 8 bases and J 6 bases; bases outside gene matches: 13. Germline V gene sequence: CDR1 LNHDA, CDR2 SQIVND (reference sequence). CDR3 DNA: TGTGCCAGTTATAAGGGGACCCAGCGGGGCAATGAGCAGTTCTTC. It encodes CASYKGTQRGNEQFF.

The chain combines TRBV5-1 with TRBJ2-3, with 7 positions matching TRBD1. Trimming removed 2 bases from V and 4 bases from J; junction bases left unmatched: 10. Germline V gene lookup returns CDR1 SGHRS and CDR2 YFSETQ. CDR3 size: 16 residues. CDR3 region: CASSFRDSHPSDTQYF. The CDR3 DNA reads TGCGCCAGCAGCTTCCGGGACAGCCATCCCTCAGATACGCAGTATTTT.

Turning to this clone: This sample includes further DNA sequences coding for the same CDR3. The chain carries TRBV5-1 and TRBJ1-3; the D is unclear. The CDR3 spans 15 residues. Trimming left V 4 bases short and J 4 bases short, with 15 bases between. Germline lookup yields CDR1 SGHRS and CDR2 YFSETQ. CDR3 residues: CASSLGSTAGNTIYF. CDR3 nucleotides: TGCGCCAGCAGCCTGGGTAGTACGGCCGGAAACACCATATATTTT. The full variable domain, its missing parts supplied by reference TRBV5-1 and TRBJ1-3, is KAGVTQTPRYLIKTRGQQVTLSCSPISGHRSVSWYQQTPGQGLQFLFEYFSETQRNKGNFPGRFSGRQFSNSRSEMNVSTLELGDSALYLCASSLGSTAGNTIYFGEGSWLTVV.

The CDR3 here is CSGRSSYNEQFF. The CDR3 DNA is TGCAGCGGCAGGAGCTCCTACAATGAGCAGTTCTTC. The chain combines TRBV29-1 with TRBJ2-1; D ambiguous. Trimming cost V 7 bases and J 0 bases, with 7 bases left between them. This CDR3 has 12 amino acids. Germline CDR1 is SQVTM and CDR2 is ANQGSEA.